The clone carrying this T cell receptor beta chain was found a few times. The target antigen is unknown. Per the germline V gene, CDR1 is SNHLY and CDR2 is FYNNEI. CDR3 size: 10 residues. V lost 5 bases and J lost 10, with 6 bases in between. The time point was: pretreatment peripheral blood. This specimen comes from a study of PD-L1 blockade in urothelial cancer. At the level of the study: Analyzed time points were 3 weeks (second dose) and 6 weeks after therapy began.

Findings of the study overall: Larger 3-week expansion of tumor-associated blood clones was seen in durable-benefit patients.

Sequencing was performed with immunoSEQ multiplex PCR; in TCRdb, only in-frame clones are kept and a portion is missing. The data contain about 95,000 clones, about nine tenths of them seen just once; the ten biggest clones take up about 2%. The sequencing here drew on PBMCs, taken around atezolizumab (anti-PD-L1) treatment. The source is a man in his sixties with urothelial cancer. The rearrangement uses TRBV2 and TRBJ2-1; D gene ambiguous. DNA for the CDR3: TGTGCCAGCAGTACTCTCGAGCAGTTCTTC. Translation: CASSTLEQFF.